This TCR beta chain was recorded in a study of shared clonotypes between healthy human individuals. Turning to the study itself: For every donor, three CD4 naive, three CD4 memory, two CD8 naive and one CD8 memory plates were used.

General study points: The represented genetic and exposure-history diversity was limited by the small number of donors. Clonotypes which were not shared had lower generation probabilities than clonotypes that all four donors shared.

This table comes from immunoSEQ multiplex PCR, and its TCRdb copy is limited to in-frame clones, with some not included. The profile shows 2.3 million or so clones, just over 90% of them singletons. The CDR3 is made up of 15 amino acids. Trimming cost V 4 bases and J 1 base, with 12 bases left between them. Germline CDR1 and CDR2: SGHRS and YFSETQ. Only one count was recorded for this clone. Its antigen is unknown. The receptor was isolated from a man younger than 35 in good health. Some clones in this sample may be carry-over from other donors' samples. The chain recombines TRBV5-1 with TRBJ1-3; a weak D match, TRBD1 (6 bases). The sequenced sample was naive CD4+ T cells from PBMCs. This sample's subset: CD45RA+ positively selected. CDR3 amino acids: CASSPYRESGNTIYF. The CDR3 DNA follows: TGCGCCAGCAGCCCTTACAGGGAATCTGGAAACACCATATATTTT. Complete variable domain (other parts from reference TRBV5-1 and TRBJ1-3): KAGVTQTPRYLIKTRGQQVTLSCSPISGHRSVSWYQQTPGQGLQFLFEYFSETQRNKGNFPGRFSGRQFSNSRSEMNVSTLELGDSALYLCASSPYRESGNTIYFGEGSWLTVV.